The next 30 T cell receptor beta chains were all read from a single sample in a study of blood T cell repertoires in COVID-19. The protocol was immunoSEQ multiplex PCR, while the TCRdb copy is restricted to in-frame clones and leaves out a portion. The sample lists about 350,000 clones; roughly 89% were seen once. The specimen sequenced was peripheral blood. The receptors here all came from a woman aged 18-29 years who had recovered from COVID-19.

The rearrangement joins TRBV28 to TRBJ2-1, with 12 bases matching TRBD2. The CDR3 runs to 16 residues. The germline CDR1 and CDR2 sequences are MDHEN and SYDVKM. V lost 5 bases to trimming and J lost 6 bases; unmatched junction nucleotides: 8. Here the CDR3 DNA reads TGTGCCAGCAGTCCAAGACTAGCGGGAGATCCCAATGAGCAGTTCTTC. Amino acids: CASSPRLAGDPNEQFF.

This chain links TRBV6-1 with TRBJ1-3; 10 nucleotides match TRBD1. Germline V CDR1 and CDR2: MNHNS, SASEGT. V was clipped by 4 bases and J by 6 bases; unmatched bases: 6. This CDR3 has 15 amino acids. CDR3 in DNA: TGTGCCAGCAGTGTAGCCCGACAGGGGGCAAACACCATATATTTT. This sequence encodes CASSVARQGANTIYF.

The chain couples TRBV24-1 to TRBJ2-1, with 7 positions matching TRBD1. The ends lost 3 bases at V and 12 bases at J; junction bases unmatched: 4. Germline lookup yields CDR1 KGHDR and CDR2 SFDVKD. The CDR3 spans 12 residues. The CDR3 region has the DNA TGTGCCACCAGTGATAACCGGGACAGGCAGTTCTTC. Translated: CATSDNRDRQFF.

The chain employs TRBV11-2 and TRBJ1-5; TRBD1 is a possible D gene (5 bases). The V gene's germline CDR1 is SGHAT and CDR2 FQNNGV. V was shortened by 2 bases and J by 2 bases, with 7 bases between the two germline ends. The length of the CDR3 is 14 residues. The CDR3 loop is CASSLQGGNQPQHF. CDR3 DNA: TGTGCCAGCAGCTTACAGGGTGGCAATCAGCCCCAGCATTTT.

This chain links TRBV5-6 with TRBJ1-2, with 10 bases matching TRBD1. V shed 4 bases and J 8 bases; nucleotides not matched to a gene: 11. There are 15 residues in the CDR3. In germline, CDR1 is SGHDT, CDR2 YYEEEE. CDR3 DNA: TGTGCCAGCAGCCGTTGGGACAGGGGTGCATGGGGCTACACCTTC. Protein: CASSRWDRGAWGYTF.

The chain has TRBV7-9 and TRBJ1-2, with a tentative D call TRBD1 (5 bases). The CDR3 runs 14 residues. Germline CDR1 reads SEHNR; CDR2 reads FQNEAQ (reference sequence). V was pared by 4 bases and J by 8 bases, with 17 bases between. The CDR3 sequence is CASSSNPQGGGYTF. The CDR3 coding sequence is TGTGCCAGCAGCTCCAACCCGCAGGGCGGCGGCTACACCTTC.

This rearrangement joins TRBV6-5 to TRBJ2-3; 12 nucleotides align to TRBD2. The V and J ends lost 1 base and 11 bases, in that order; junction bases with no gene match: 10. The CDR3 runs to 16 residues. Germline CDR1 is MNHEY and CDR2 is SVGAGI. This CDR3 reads CASSYLPGLAGWEQYF. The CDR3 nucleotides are TGTGCCAGCAGTTACTTGCCGGGACTAGCGGGTTGGGAGCAGTATTTT.

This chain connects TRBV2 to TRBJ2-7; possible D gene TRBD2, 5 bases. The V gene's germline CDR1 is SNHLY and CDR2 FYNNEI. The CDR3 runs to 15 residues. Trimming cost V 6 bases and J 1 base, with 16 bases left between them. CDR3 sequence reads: CASRKASGTSYEQYV. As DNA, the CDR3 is TGTGCCAGCAGAAAGGCGAGCGGAACATCCTACGAGCAGTACGTC.

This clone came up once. The CDR3 sequence: CASSLIAGRSDTQYF. Here the CDR3 DNA reads TGCGCCAGCAGCCTAATAGCGGGAAGATCAGATACGCAGTATTTT. This rearrangement joins TRBV4-3 to TRBJ2-3; 8 bases match TRBD2. CDR3 length equals 15 residues. From germline, CDR1 is LGHNA and CDR2 YSLEER. V lost 4 bases and J lost 4; bases outside the gene matches: 7.

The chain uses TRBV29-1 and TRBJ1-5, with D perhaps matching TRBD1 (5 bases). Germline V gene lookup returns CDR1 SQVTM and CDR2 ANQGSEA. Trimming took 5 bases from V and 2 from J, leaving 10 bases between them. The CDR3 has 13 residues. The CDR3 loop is CSVSGGGNQPQHF. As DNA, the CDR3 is TGCAGCGTTTCAGGAGGGGGCAATCAGCCCCAGCATTTT.

The CDR3: CASSFGGNNNEQFF. The CDR3 DNA reads as TGTGCCAGCAGCTTTGGAGGGAACAACAATGAGCAGTTCTTC. The chain combines TRBV5-4 with TRBJ2-1, with D perhaps TRBD2 (6 bases). Germline-derived CDR1 and CDR2 are SGHNT and YYREEE (reference sequence). This CDR3 contains 14 residues. V lost 2 bases and J 5 bases, leaving 11 bases between the germline ends.

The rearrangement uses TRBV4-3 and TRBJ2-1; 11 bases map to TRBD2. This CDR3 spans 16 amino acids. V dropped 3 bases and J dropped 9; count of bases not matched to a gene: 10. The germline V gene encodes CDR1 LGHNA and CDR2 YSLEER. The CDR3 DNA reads TGCGCCAGCAGCCATTTACTAGCGGGAGATTTCGGTGAGCAGTTCTTC. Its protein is CASSHLLAGDFGEQFF.

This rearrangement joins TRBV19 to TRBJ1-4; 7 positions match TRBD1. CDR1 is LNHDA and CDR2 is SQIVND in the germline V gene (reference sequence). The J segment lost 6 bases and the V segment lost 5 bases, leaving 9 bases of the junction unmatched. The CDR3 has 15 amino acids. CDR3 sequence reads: CASSPGRGWDEKLFF. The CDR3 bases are TGTGCCAGTAGTCCAGGCAGGGGGTGGGATGAAAAACTGTTTTTT. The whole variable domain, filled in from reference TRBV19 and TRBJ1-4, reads DGGITQSPKYLFRKEGQNVTLSCEQNLNHDAMYWYRQDPGQGLRLIYYSQIVNDFQKGDIAEGYSVSREKKESFPLTVTSAQKNPTAFYLCASSPGRGWDEKLFFGSGTQLSVL.

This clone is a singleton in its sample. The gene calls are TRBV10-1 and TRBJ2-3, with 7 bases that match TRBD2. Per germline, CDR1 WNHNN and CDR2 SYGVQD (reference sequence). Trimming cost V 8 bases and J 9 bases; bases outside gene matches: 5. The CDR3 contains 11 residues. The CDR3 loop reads CASGERETQYF. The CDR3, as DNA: TGCGCCAGCGGGGAGCGGGAAACGCAGTATTTT.

The CDR3 DNA is TGTGCCAGCAGCCAACCCCCTGGACCCCCTCCGAGGGACGAGCAGTACGTC. This sequence encodes CASSQPPGPPPRDEQYV. The genes are TRBV3-1 (or the pseudogene TRBV3-2) and TRBJ2-7; the D gene is possibly TRBD2 (5 bases). Germline V CDR1 and CDR2: LGHDT, YNNKEL (reference sequence). The CDR3 extends over 17 amino acids. V lost 2 bases, J lost 5 bases, and 22 bases lay in between.

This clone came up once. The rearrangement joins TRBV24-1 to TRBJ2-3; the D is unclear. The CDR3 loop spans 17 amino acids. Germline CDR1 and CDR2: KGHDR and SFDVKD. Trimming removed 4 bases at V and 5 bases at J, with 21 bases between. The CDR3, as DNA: TGTGCCACCAGTGACCATTTTAAAACGGGTAAAGGAGATACGCAGTATTTT. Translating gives CATSDHFKTGKGDTQYF.

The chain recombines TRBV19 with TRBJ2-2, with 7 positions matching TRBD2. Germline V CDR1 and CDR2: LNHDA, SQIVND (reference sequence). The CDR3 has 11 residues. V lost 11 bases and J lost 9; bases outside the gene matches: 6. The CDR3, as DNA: TGTGCCGGAAAAGCGGGGAGGGAGCTGTTTTTT. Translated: CAGKAGRELFF.

CDR3 amino acids: CASSEKETQYF. CDR3 nucleotide sequence: TGTGCCAGCAGCGAGAAAGAGACCCAGTACTTC. The chain employs TRBV7-6 and TRBJ2-5; D is ambiguous. The CDR3 runs to 11 residues. Germline CDR1 reads SGHVS; CDR2 reads FNYEAQ. V lost 5 bases and J 3 bases, leaving 4 bases between the germline ends.

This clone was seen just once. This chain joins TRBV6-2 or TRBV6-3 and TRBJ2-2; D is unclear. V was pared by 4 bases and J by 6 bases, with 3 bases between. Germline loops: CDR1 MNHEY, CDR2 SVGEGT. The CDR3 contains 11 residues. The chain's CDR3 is CASSFAGELFF. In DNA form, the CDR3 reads TGTGCCAGCAGTTTCGCCGGGGAGCTGTTTTTT.

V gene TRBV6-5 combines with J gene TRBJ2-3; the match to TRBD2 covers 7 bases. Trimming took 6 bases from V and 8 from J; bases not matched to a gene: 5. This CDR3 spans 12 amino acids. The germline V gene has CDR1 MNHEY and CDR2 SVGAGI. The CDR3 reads CASSGDYGTQYF. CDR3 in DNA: TGTGCCAGCAGCGGGGACTATGGTACGCAGTATTTT.

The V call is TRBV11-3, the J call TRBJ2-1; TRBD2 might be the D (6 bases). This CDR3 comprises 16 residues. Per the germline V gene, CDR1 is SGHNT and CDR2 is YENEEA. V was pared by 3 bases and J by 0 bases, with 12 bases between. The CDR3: CASSLGGASSYNEQFF. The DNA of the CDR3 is TGTGCCAGCAGCTTGGGCGGGGCCAGCTCCTACAATGAGCAGTTCTTC. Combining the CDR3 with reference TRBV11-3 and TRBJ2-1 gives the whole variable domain EAGVVQSPRYKIIEKKQPVAFWCNPISGHNTLYWYLQNLGQGPELLIRYENEEAVDDSQLPKDRFSAERLKGVDSTLKIQPAELGDSAVYLCASSLGGASSYNEQFFGPGTRLTVL.

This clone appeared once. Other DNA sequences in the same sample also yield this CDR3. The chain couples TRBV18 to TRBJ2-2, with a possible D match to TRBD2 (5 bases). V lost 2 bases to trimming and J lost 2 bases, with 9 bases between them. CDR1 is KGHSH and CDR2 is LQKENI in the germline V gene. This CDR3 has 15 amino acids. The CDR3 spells CASSPRGSNTGELFF. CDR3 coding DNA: TGTGCCAGCTCACCAAGAGGGTCAAACACCGGGGAGCTGTTTTTT.

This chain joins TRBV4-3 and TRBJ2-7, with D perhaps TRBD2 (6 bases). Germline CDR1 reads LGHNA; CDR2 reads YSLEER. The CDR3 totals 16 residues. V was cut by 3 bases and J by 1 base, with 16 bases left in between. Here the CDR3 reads CASSQGRVGGSYEQYV. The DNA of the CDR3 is TGCGCCAGCAGCCAGGGCCGCGTGGGAGGATCCTACGAGCAGTACGTC.

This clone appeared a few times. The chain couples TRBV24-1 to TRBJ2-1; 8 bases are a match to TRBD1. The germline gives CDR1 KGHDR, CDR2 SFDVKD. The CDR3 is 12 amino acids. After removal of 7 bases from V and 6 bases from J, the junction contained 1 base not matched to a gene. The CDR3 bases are TGTGCCACCAGACAGGGGGGCAATGAGCAGTTCTTC. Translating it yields CATRQGGNEQFF.

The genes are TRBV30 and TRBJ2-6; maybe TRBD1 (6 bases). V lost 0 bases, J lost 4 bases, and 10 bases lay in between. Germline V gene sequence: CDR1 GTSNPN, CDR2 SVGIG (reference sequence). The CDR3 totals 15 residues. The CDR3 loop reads CAWSVSGVGANVLTF. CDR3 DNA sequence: TGTGCCTGGAGTGTTTCAGGGGTCGGGGCCAACGTCCTGACTTTC.

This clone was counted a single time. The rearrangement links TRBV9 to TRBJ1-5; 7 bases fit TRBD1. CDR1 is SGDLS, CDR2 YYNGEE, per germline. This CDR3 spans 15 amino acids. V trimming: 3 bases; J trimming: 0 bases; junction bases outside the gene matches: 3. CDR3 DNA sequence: TGTGCCAGCAGCGACGGGACAGATAGCAATCAGCCCCAGCATTTT. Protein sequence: CASSDGTDSNQPQHF.

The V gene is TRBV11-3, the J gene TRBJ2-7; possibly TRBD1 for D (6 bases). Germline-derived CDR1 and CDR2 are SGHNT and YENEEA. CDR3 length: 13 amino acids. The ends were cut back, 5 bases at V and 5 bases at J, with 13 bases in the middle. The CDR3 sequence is CASSDDRLDEQYV. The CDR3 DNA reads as TGTGCCAGCAGCGACGACAGGTTGGACGAGCAGTACGTC.

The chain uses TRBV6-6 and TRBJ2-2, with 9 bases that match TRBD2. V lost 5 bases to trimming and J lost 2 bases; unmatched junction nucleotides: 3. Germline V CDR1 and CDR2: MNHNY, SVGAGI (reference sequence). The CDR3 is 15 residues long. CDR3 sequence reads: CASSTGLANTGELFF. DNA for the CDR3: TGTGCCAGCAGTACGGGACTAGCCAACACCGGGGAGCTGTTTTTT.

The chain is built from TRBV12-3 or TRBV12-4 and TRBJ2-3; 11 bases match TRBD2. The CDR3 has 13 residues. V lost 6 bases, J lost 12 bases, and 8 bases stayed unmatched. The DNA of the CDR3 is TGTGCCAGCAGCACGGGACTAGCGGATCTTCAGTATTTT. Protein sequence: CASSTGLADLQYF.

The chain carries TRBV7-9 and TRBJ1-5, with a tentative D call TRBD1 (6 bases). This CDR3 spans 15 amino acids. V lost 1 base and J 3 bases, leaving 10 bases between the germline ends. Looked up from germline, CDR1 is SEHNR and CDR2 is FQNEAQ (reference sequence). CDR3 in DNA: TGTGCCAGCAGCTTAGGGGACACTCTCAATCAGCCCCAGCATTTT. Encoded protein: CASSLGDTLNQPQHF. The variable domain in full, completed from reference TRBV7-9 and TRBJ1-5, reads DTGVSQNPRHKITKRGQNVTFRCDPISEHNRLYWYRQTLGQGPEFLTYFQNEAQLEKSRLLSDRFSAERPKGSFSTLEIQRTEQGDSAMYLCASSLGDTLNQPQHFGDGTRLSIL.